This TCR beta chain was identified in a study of cytomegalovirus exposure and HLA in healthy donors. V lost 5 bases, J lost 4 bases, and 15 bases stayed unmatched. In germline, CDR1 is SGHVS, CDR2 FQNEAQ. This CDR3 is 18 amino acids long. The PCR made use of 60 Vbeta and 13 Jbeta primers. Only in-frame clones appear in the TCRdb table, and some are missing; sequencing was by immunoSEQ multiplex PCR. The sample records some 140,000 clones, around 80% being singletons. The genes are TRBV7-8 and TRBJ2-5; 11 bases align to TRBD2. The sequencing sample was made of PBMCs. This receptor was identified in a man aged 25-40 years in good health and CMV-seropositive. The CDR3 reads CASSPRGSGRVLGETQYF. The CDR3 DNA follows: TGTGCCAGCAGCCCCAGAGGTAGCGGGAGGGTTTTGGGAGAGACCCAGTACTTC.